This T cell receptor beta chain was identified in a study of neurological immune-mediated disorders. Study-wide findings and caveats: HTLV-1-associated myelopathy showed the most TCR clonal expansion; multiple sclerosis the least, below healthy controls. The repertoires of 18 of 34 multiple sclerosis patients were placed by phylogenetic grouping in a single related-CDR3 cluster, which may be a signature.

Germline assignment: CDR1 SGHAT and CDR2 FQNNGV. This CDR3 spans 14 amino acids. The V end lost 2 bases, the J end lost 0 bases, and 5 bases lay between the germline ends. It was by 5'RACE with 10-nucleotide random UMIs that the cDNA was made. Over 170 million TCR-beta sequences from 15-18 subjects came from every sequencing run. TCRdb analysed the 5' RACE reads with MiXCR anew, one entry per CDR3 protein. The table has about 33,000 distinct CDR3 sequences, approximately 1.5% seen once. At least ten counts were recorded for this clonotype. Its antigen is unidentified. The chain recombines TRBV11-2 with TRBJ2-1, with D hard to call. The TCR sequence derives from a woman aged 25 to 45 with multiple sclerosis. The specimen sequenced was PBMCs. The CDR3 here is CASSLISSYNEQFF. CDR3 DNA sequence: TGTGCCAGCAGCTTAATTAGCTCCTACAATGAGCAGTTCTTC.